Below, 10 T cell receptor beta chains from the same sample are listed, as sequenced in a study of blood T cell repertoires in COVID-19. TCRdb keeps only in-frame clones here, not all; method: immunoSEQ multiplex PCR. Of 200,000 or so clones in the sample, almost 85% were seen once. The specimen sequenced was peripheral blood. Receptor source: a human donor with acute or convalescent COVID-19. The donor label of this sample is uncertain.

The chain joins TRBV5-1 to TRBJ2-5, with a tentative D call TRBD1 (6 bases). Trimming shortened V by 4 bases and J by 1 base, and 14 bases separated the two germline ends. Germline values: CDR1 SGHRS, CDR2 YFSETQ. CDR3 length equals 15 residues. The CDR3 region has the DNA TGCGCCAGCAGCAGAACAGGGAACGTCCAAGAGACCCAGTACTTC. Encoded protein: CASSRTGNVQETQYF.

The table lists this clone with a count of one. V usage is TRBV5-1 and J usage is TRBJ2-1; 8 positions match TRBD2. J lost 8 bases, V lost 1 base, and 11 bases had no gene match. This CDR3 spans 16 amino acids. Per germline, CDR1 SGHRS and CDR2 YFSETQ. The CDR3: CASSLQTSGAGYEQFF. As DNA, the CDR3 is TGCGCCAGCAGCTTGCAAACTAGCGGAGCCGGATATGAGCAGTTCTTC.

This clone turned up a few times. This chain connects TRBV6-6 to TRBJ1-2; no firm D call. Germline values: CDR1 MNHNY, CDR2 SVGAGI (reference sequence). CDR3 length equals 14 residues. Between the trimmed V and J ends, which lost 2 bases and 4 bases, there was a span of 11 bases. In nucleotides, the CDR3 is TGTGCCAGCAGTTACGCGGAGATTGGCTATGGCTACACCTTC. Translation gives CASSYAEIGYGYTF.

The chain joins TRBV30 to TRBJ2-6, with D perhaps TRBD1 (5 bases). This CDR3 has 15 residues. CDR1 is GTSNPN and CDR2 is SVGIG in the germline V gene (reference sequence). V gave up 2 bases and J gave up 0 bases, with 8 bases separating them. CDR3 sequence: CAWSKDNSGANVLTF. The CDR3 nucleotides are TGTGCCTGGAGTAAGGACAACTCTGGGGCCAACGTCCTGACTTTC. The variable domain in full, completed from reference TRBV30 and TRBJ2-6, reads SQTIHQWPATLVQPVGSPLSLECTVEGTSNPNLYWYRQAAGRGLQLLFYSVGIGQISSEVPQNLSASRPQDRQFILSSKKLLLSDSGFYLCAWSKDNSGANVLTFGAGSRLTVL.

The J gene is TRBJ2-4, the V gene TRBV29-1; a weak D match, TRBD1 (5 bases). The germline gives CDR1 SQVTM, CDR2 ANQGSEA. CDR3 length: 14 amino acids. V lost 7 bases, J lost 1 base, and 14 bases lay in between. The CDR3 reads CSALDTRAKNIQYF. In DNA, the CDR3 is TGCAGCGCCCTGGACACTCGGGCCAAAAACATTCAGTACTTC.

The V and J genes are TRBV12-3 or TRBV12-4 and TRBJ2-7; D uncertain. V lost 6 bases and J 2 bases, leaving 8 bases between the germline ends. The CDR3 runs to 12 residues. CDR3 nucleotide sequence: TGTGCCAGCAGCCGAGATACCTACGAGCAGTACTTC. Amino acid sequence: CASSRDTYEQYF.

This clone came up once. This chain uses TRBV7-8 with TRBJ2-1, with D possibly TRBD2 on 5 matching bases. The V and J ends lost 7 bases and 3 bases respectively, with 19 bases between them. The germline V gene has CDR1 SGHVS and CDR2 FQNEAQ. The CDR3 contains 16 residues. The CDR3 bases are TGTGCCAGCACCGATGCTGGGCCCGGGAACTACAATGAGCAGTTCTTC. This gives the protein CASTDAGPGNYNEQFF.

The genes are TRBV29-1 and TRBJ2-2; TRBD2 matches at 15 bases. The CDR3 has 17 amino acids. V dropped 6 bases and J dropped 0; count of bases not matched to a gene: 5. Germline V gives CDR1 SQVTM, CDR2 ANQGSEA. The CDR3 nucleotides read TGCAGCGTCCAAGGGACTAGCGGGGGGCCGAACACCGGGGAGCTGTTTTTT. Translating gives CSVQGTSGGPNTGELFF.

The chain employs TRBV18 and TRBJ2-7; D remains ambiguous. Germline assignment: CDR1 KGHSH and CDR2 LQKENI. The CDR3 has 13 residues. V lost 3 bases to trimming and J lost 5 bases, with 11 bases between them. CDR3 sequence: CASSPLLGDEQYF. The DNA for the CDR3 is TGTGCCAGCTCACCCCTACTTGGTGACGAGCAGTACTTC.

The genes are TRBV3-1 (or the pseudogene TRBV3-2) and TRBJ2-5; no firm D call. The CDR3 spans 11 residues. Trimming pared 4 bases from V and 7 bases from J, leaving 7 bases between. Germline lookup yields CDR1 LGHDT and CDR2 YNNKEL (reference sequence). The CDR3 sequence is CASSPSGTQYF. The DNA of the CDR3 is TGTGCCAGCAGCCCCTCCGGGACCCAGTACTTC.